This entry lists 29 T cell receptor beta chains sequenced from one sample in a study of blood T cell repertoires in COVID-19. Assay used: immunoSEQ multiplex PCR; TCRdb lists only in-frame clones, some missing. The repertoire holds about 150,000 clones, over 75% seen once, with 10% to 15% in the top ten. Material: peripheral blood. The receptors shown here come from a man in his 70s who had recovered from COVID-19.

The chain couples TRBV18 to TRBJ2-7; possibly TRBD1 for D (6 bases). In germline, CDR1 is KGHSH, CDR2 LQKENI. This CDR3 region has 13 residues. Trimming removed 5 bases from V and 5 bases from J, with 13 bases in between. The CDR3 nucleotides are TGTGCCAGCTCAAGGACCAGGGACAACGAGCAGTACTTC. It codes for CASSRTRDNEQYF.

In its sample, this clone was seen a few times. The chain couples TRBV12-3 or TRBV12-4 to TRBJ1-1; 8 bases fit TRBD1. V gave up 4 bases and J gave up 10 bases; unmatched junction bases: 2. The CDR3 length is 11 residues. For the CDR3, the DNA is TGTGCCAGCAGTTCAGGGGGCTTAGCTTTCTTT. It yields the protein CASSSGGLAFF.

The sample holds one count of this clone. DNA for the CDR3: TGTGCCAGCAGCCCCAGGGCTAGCGGTCGCTACGAGCAGTACTTC. Translated: CASSPRASGRYEQYF. The rearrangement joins TRBV11-2 to TRBJ2-7, with 7 bases matching TRBD2. V lost 5 bases to trimming and J lost 3 bases; unmatched junction nucleotides: 10. CDR1 and CDR2 (germline): SGHAT, FQNNGV. This CDR3 contains 15 residues.

This clone was found a few times. The J gene is TRBJ1-5, the V gene TRBV28; possible D gene TRBD1, 6 bases. The CDR3 is 16 amino acids. The germline V gene has CDR1 MDHEN and CDR2 SYDVKM. Trimming cost V 5 bases and J 6 bases, with 20 bases left between them. The CDR3: CASSPNGAGERQPQHF. For the CDR3, the DNA is TGTGCCAGCAGTCCAAATGGGGCAGGGGAGCGTCAGCCCCAGCATTTT.

For the CDR3, the DNA is TGTGCCAGCAGCTCCGGGAGTTCGAACGAGCAGTACTTC. This translates into CASSSGSSNEQYF. The V call is TRBV7-2, the J call TRBJ2-7; D might be TRBD2 (6 bases). From germline, CDR1 is SGHTA and CDR2 FQGNSA. Between the trimmed V and J ends, which lost 4 bases and 5 bases, there was a span of 12 bases. This CDR3 has 13 amino acids.

This rearrangement joins TRBV24-1 to TRBJ2-1, with D unclear. Trimming removed 1 base from V and 7 bases from J, with 7 bases in between. This CDR3 spans 13 amino acids. The V gene's germline CDR1 is KGHDR and CDR2 SFDVKD. The CDR3 protein is CATSDFLGNEQFF. CDR3 bases: TGTGCCACCAGTGATTTTCTCGGGAATGAGCAGTTCTTC.

About this clone itself: Other nucleotide sequences from this sample produce the same CDR3. The gene calls are TRBV28 and TRBJ1-5; D is unclear. Trimming stripped 5 bases from V and 4 bases from J, with 6 bases between. CDR3 length: 12 residues. Germline values: CDR1 MDHEN, CDR2 SYDVKM. The CDR3 DNA is TGTGCCAGCAGTCTACTGAATCAGCCCCAGCATTTT. Protein: CASSLLNQPQHF.

The CDR3 sequence: CASSAKEQGGDQPQHF. The CDR3 nucleotides are TGTGCCAGCAGCGCAAAAGAACAGGGGGGGGATCAGCCCCAGCATTTT. This rearrangement joins TRBV21-1 to TRBJ1-5; the D segment call TRBD1 is taken from the table without a DNA check. TRBV21-1 is described as a pseudogene. The CDR3 is 16 residues long.

The chain combines TRBV7-9 with TRBJ1-5, with TRBD1 identical over 8 bases. CDR1 is SEHNR, CDR2 FQNEAQ, per germline (reference sequence). V lost 5 bases and J lost 2; bases outside the gene matches: 8. This CDR3 is built from 16 residues. DNA for the CDR3: TGTGCCAGCAGCCTAACAGGGGGTGAGGGCAATCAGCCCCAGCATTTT. This translates into CASSLTGGEGNQPQHF.

The rearrangement uses TRBV7-2 and TRBJ2-1; 9 bases agree with TRBD2. The CDR3 is 15 residues long. CDR1 and CDR2 from the germline V gene are SGHTA and FQGNSA. V lost 6 bases and J lost 7; bases outside the gene matches: 10. The CDR3 loop reads CASRQPGLAGNEQFF. DNA for the CDR3: TGTGCCAGCAGACAACCGGGACTAGCCGGTAATGAGCAGTTCTTC.

In nucleotides, the CDR3 is TGTGCCAGTAGTATGGGACAGGGTTCCGGGGAGCTGTTTTTT. This codes for CASSMGQGSGELFF. The chain is built from TRBV19 and TRBJ2-2; 9 bases align to TRBD1. Germline V gene sequence: CDR1 LNHDA, CDR2 SQIVND (reference sequence). CDR3 length: 14 amino acids. J was trimmed by 6 bases and V by 3 bases; bases with no gene match: 2.

The chain links TRBV28 to TRBJ2-7; TRBD2 agrees at 9 bases. With V trimmed by 5 bases and J by 5 bases, 10 bases remained unmatched. CDR1 is MDHEN and CDR2 is SYDVKM in the germline V gene. The CDR3 extends over 15 amino acids. This CDR3 is CASSLGGLAGNEQYF. The CDR3 DNA reads TGTGCCAGCAGTCTGGGGGGTCTAGCGGGAAACGAGCAGTACTTC.

This clone appeared a single time. CDR3 in DNA: TGTGCCAGCTCACCGTCTCCGGGGGAGGGAAACACCGGGGAGCTGTTTTTT. The encoded protein is CASSPSPGEGNTGELFF. The rearrangement links TRBV18 to TRBJ2-2; 7 positions agree with TRBD2. CDR3 length equals 17 residues. In germline, CDR1 is KGHSH, CDR2 LQKENI. V shed 3 bases and J 2 bases; nucleotides not matched to a gene: 9.

This rearrangement joins TRBV3-1 (or the pseudogene TRBV3-2) to TRBJ2-1; a weak D match, TRBD2 (6 bases). Trimming cost V 6 bases and J 4 bases, with 25 bases left between them. The CDR3 is 18 residues long. Germline loops: CDR1 LGHDT, CDR2 YNNKEL (reference sequence). CDR3 region: CASSRVGEGLAPYNEQFF. In DNA, the CDR3 is TGTGCCAGCAGTCGAGTGGGAGAAGGGCTAGCGCCTTACAATGAGCAGTTCTTC.

This clone was seen only a few times. The V call is TRBV6-5, the J call TRBJ1-3; no clear D. The CDR3 spans 15 residues. The ends were cut back, 0 bases at V and 0 bases at J, with 6 bases in the middle. The germline V gene has CDR1 MNHEY and CDR2 SVGAGI. The CDR3 DNA is TGTGCCAGCAGTTACTCGCGGTTCTCTGGAAACACCATATATTTT. This sequence encodes CASSYSRFSGNTIYF.

The V gene is TRBV27, the J gene TRBJ2-3; weak D call: TRBD1 (6 bases). There are 13 residues in the CDR3. V was pared by 8 bases and J by 1 base, with 10 bases between. Germline CDR1 is MNHEY and CDR2 is SMNVEV (reference sequence). CDR3 loop: CASRDTGTDTQYF. The CDR3 DNA follows: TGTGCCAGCCGGGACACGGGCACAGATACGCAGTATTTT.

The V gene is TRBV28, the J gene TRBJ2-1, with D uncertain. V was trimmed by 8 bases and J by 4 bases, leaving 15 bases between them. CDR3 length: 14 amino acids. Germline CDR1 reads MDHEN; CDR2 reads SYDVKM. The CDR3 DNA is TGTGCCAGCCTAGGAGACCGTCAATACAATGAGCAGTTCTTC. Translation gives CASLGDRQYNEQFF.

This chain links TRBV19 with TRBJ1-4; D uncertain. The CDR3 runs 19 residues. CDR1 and CDR2 (germline): LNHDA, SQIVND (reference sequence). V was cut by 2 bases and J by 0 bases, with 19 bases left in between. CDR3 in amino acids: CASSIRFLEGASTNEKLFF. The CDR3 DNA reads as TGTGCCAGTAGTATACGCTTCTTGGAGGGAGCATCAACTAATGAAAAACTGTTTTTT.

This sequence joins TRBV3-1 (or the pseudogene TRBV3-2) and TRBJ1-1; no definite D call. The CDR3 is 11 amino acids. Per the germline V gene, CDR1 is LGHDT and CDR2 is YNNKEL (reference sequence). V was shortened by 3 bases and J by 4 bases, with 3 bases between the two germline ends. As DNA, the CDR3 is TGTGCCAGCAGCCAGAGCACTGAAGCTTTCTTT. Translation: CASSQSTEAFF.

This chain links TRBV3-1 (or the pseudogene TRBV3-2) with TRBJ2-7; tentatively, D is TRBD1 (7 bases). Per germline, CDR1 LGHDT and CDR2 YNNKEL (reference sequence). This CDR3 is built from 16 residues. V lost 4 bases and J lost 3, with 19 bases in between. The CDR3 DNA is TGTGCCAGCAGCCTGATTCAGGGGGGCGGAGTCTACGAGCAGTACTTC. It specifies CASSLIQGGGVYEQYF.

The gene calls are TRBV14 and TRBJ2-1; D may be TRBD2 (7 bases). CDR1 is SGHDN and CDR2 is FVKESK in the germline V gene. The CDR3 is 17 amino acids. Trimming removed 0 bases from V and 4 bases from J, with 16 bases in between. In DNA form, the CDR3 reads TGTGCCAGCAGCCAAGAAGAGGGGGGGCGGGAGTACAATGAGCAGTTCTTC. The encoded protein is CASSQEEGGREYNEQFF.

V gene TRBV11-2 combines with J gene TRBJ1-1; TRBD1 aligns across 8 bases. J lost 4 bases, V lost 6 bases, and 4 bases had no gene match. Germline lookup yields CDR1 SGHAT and CDR2 FQNNGV. The CDR3 covers 13 residues. The CDR3 region is CASRDRAGTEAFF. CDR3 bases: TGTGCCAGCAGGGACAGGGCTGGCACTGAAGCTTTCTTT. Together with reference TRBV11-2 and TRBJ1-1, the CDR3 gives the full variable domain: EAGVAQSPRYKIIEKRQSVAFWCNPISGHATLYWYQQILGQGPKLLIQFQNNGVVDDSQLPKDRFSAERLKGVDSTLKIQPAKLEDSAVYLCASRDRAGTEAFFGQGTRLTVV.

The genes are TRBV11-1 and TRBJ2-1; 16 nucleotides line up with TRBD2. The length of the CDR3 is 17 residues. V shed 0 bases, J shed 8 bases, and the junction held 4 bases outside the gene matches. CDR1 and CDR2 from the germline V gene are SGHAT and FQDESV (reference sequence). The CDR3 DNA reads as TGTGCCAGCAGCTTAGCGGAGGGACTAGCGGGAGGGGATGAGCAGTTCTTC. The encoded protein is CASSLAEGLAGGDEQFF.

This sequence joins TRBV6-1 and TRBJ2-1, with 13 bases that match TRBD2. Trimming took 2 bases from V and 10 from J; bases not matched to a gene: 2. Germline assignment: CDR1 MNHNS and CDR2 SASEGT. This CDR3 contains 14 residues. The DNA of the CDR3 is TGTGCCAGCAGTGAAACACTAGCGGGAGGGGAGCAGTTCTTC. This encodes CASSETLAGGEQFF.

V gene TRBV19 combines with J gene TRBJ2-7, with 11 bases that match TRBD1. The CDR3 is 16 amino acids. The trim removed 4 bases at V and 3 bases at J, leaving 8 bases unmatched. The germline V gene encodes CDR1 LNHDA and CDR2 SQIVND (reference sequence). CDR3 in amino acids: CASSKYTGTGGYEQYF. CDR3 coding DNA: TGTGCCAGTAGTAAATACACCGGGACAGGGGGCTACGAGCAGTACTTC. Based on the CDR3 plus reference TRBV19 and TRBJ2-7, the full variable domain is DGGITQSPKYLFRKEGQNVTLSCEQNLNHDAMYWYRQDPGQGLRLIYYSQIVNDFQKGDIAEGYSVSREKKESFPLTVTSAQKNPTAFYLCASSKYTGTGGYEQYFGPGTRLTVT.

This chain connects TRBV28 to TRBJ1-2; D gene ambiguous. V was pared by 4 bases and J by 4 bases, with 16 bases between. Germline loops: CDR1 MDHEN, CDR2 SYDVKM. The CDR3 consists of 15 residues. Written as DNA, the CDR3 is TGTGCCAGCAGTTCGCCGGGGAGGGAAGCCTATGGCTACACCTTC. Its translation is CASSSPGREAYGYTF.

The J gene is TRBJ1-2, the V gene TRBV3-1 (or the pseudogene TRBV3-2); possible D gene TRBD1, 5 bases. Looked up from germline, CDR1 is LGHDT and CDR2 is YNNKEL (reference sequence). V lost 0 bases and J 7 bases, leaving 21 bases between the germline ends. The CDR3 sequence is 17 residues long. CDR3 in amino acids: CASSQEWGGLFLSGYTF. The CDR3 DNA sequence: TGTGCCAGCAGCCAAGAGTGGGGCGGCTTATTTCTCAGTGGCTACACCTTC.

The chain combines TRBV11-2 with TRBJ2-1; a weak D match, TRBD2 (6 bases). CDR1 is SGHAT and CDR2 is FQNNGV in the germline V gene. CDR3 length equals 11 residues. Between the trimmed V and J ends, which lost 8 bases and 9 bases, there was a span of 11 bases. The CDR3 sequence is CASGAGVEQFF. CDR3 DNA sequence: TGTGCCAGCGGAGCGGGTGTTGAGCAGTTCTTC.

CDR3 residues: CASSSGTPNTGELFF. CDR3 in DNA: TGTGCCAGCAGTTCCGGGACACCGAACACCGGGGAGCTGTTTTTT. This rearrangement joins TRBV2 to TRBJ2-2; D perhaps matches TRBD1 (6 bases). The V and J ends lost 5 bases and 0 bases respectively, with 10 bases between them. This CDR3 has 15 amino acids. Germline CDR1 SNHLY, CDR2 FYNNEI. Variable domain in full (rest from reference TRBV2 and TRBJ2-2): EPEVTQTPSHQVTQMGQEVILRCVPISNHLYFYWYRQILGQKVEFLVSFYNNEISEKSEIFDDQFSVERPDGSNFTLKIRSTKLEDSAMYFCASSSGTPNTGELFFGEGSRLTVL.